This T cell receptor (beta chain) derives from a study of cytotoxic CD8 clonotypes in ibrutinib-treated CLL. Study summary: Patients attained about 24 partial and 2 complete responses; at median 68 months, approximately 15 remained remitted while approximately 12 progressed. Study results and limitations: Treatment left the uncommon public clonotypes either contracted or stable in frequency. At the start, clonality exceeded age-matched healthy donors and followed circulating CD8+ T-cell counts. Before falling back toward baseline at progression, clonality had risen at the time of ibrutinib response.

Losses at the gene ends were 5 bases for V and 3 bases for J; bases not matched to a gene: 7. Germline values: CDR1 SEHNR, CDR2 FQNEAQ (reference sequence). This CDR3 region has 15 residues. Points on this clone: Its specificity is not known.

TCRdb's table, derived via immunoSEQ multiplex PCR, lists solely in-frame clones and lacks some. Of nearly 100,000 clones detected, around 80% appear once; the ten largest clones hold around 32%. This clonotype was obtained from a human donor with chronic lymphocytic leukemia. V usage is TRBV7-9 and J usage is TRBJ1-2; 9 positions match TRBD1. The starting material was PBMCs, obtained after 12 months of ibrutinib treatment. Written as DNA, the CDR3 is TGTGCCAGCAGCCCTGGGACAGGGCAATACTATGGCTACACCTTC. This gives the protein CASSPGTGQYYGYTF.